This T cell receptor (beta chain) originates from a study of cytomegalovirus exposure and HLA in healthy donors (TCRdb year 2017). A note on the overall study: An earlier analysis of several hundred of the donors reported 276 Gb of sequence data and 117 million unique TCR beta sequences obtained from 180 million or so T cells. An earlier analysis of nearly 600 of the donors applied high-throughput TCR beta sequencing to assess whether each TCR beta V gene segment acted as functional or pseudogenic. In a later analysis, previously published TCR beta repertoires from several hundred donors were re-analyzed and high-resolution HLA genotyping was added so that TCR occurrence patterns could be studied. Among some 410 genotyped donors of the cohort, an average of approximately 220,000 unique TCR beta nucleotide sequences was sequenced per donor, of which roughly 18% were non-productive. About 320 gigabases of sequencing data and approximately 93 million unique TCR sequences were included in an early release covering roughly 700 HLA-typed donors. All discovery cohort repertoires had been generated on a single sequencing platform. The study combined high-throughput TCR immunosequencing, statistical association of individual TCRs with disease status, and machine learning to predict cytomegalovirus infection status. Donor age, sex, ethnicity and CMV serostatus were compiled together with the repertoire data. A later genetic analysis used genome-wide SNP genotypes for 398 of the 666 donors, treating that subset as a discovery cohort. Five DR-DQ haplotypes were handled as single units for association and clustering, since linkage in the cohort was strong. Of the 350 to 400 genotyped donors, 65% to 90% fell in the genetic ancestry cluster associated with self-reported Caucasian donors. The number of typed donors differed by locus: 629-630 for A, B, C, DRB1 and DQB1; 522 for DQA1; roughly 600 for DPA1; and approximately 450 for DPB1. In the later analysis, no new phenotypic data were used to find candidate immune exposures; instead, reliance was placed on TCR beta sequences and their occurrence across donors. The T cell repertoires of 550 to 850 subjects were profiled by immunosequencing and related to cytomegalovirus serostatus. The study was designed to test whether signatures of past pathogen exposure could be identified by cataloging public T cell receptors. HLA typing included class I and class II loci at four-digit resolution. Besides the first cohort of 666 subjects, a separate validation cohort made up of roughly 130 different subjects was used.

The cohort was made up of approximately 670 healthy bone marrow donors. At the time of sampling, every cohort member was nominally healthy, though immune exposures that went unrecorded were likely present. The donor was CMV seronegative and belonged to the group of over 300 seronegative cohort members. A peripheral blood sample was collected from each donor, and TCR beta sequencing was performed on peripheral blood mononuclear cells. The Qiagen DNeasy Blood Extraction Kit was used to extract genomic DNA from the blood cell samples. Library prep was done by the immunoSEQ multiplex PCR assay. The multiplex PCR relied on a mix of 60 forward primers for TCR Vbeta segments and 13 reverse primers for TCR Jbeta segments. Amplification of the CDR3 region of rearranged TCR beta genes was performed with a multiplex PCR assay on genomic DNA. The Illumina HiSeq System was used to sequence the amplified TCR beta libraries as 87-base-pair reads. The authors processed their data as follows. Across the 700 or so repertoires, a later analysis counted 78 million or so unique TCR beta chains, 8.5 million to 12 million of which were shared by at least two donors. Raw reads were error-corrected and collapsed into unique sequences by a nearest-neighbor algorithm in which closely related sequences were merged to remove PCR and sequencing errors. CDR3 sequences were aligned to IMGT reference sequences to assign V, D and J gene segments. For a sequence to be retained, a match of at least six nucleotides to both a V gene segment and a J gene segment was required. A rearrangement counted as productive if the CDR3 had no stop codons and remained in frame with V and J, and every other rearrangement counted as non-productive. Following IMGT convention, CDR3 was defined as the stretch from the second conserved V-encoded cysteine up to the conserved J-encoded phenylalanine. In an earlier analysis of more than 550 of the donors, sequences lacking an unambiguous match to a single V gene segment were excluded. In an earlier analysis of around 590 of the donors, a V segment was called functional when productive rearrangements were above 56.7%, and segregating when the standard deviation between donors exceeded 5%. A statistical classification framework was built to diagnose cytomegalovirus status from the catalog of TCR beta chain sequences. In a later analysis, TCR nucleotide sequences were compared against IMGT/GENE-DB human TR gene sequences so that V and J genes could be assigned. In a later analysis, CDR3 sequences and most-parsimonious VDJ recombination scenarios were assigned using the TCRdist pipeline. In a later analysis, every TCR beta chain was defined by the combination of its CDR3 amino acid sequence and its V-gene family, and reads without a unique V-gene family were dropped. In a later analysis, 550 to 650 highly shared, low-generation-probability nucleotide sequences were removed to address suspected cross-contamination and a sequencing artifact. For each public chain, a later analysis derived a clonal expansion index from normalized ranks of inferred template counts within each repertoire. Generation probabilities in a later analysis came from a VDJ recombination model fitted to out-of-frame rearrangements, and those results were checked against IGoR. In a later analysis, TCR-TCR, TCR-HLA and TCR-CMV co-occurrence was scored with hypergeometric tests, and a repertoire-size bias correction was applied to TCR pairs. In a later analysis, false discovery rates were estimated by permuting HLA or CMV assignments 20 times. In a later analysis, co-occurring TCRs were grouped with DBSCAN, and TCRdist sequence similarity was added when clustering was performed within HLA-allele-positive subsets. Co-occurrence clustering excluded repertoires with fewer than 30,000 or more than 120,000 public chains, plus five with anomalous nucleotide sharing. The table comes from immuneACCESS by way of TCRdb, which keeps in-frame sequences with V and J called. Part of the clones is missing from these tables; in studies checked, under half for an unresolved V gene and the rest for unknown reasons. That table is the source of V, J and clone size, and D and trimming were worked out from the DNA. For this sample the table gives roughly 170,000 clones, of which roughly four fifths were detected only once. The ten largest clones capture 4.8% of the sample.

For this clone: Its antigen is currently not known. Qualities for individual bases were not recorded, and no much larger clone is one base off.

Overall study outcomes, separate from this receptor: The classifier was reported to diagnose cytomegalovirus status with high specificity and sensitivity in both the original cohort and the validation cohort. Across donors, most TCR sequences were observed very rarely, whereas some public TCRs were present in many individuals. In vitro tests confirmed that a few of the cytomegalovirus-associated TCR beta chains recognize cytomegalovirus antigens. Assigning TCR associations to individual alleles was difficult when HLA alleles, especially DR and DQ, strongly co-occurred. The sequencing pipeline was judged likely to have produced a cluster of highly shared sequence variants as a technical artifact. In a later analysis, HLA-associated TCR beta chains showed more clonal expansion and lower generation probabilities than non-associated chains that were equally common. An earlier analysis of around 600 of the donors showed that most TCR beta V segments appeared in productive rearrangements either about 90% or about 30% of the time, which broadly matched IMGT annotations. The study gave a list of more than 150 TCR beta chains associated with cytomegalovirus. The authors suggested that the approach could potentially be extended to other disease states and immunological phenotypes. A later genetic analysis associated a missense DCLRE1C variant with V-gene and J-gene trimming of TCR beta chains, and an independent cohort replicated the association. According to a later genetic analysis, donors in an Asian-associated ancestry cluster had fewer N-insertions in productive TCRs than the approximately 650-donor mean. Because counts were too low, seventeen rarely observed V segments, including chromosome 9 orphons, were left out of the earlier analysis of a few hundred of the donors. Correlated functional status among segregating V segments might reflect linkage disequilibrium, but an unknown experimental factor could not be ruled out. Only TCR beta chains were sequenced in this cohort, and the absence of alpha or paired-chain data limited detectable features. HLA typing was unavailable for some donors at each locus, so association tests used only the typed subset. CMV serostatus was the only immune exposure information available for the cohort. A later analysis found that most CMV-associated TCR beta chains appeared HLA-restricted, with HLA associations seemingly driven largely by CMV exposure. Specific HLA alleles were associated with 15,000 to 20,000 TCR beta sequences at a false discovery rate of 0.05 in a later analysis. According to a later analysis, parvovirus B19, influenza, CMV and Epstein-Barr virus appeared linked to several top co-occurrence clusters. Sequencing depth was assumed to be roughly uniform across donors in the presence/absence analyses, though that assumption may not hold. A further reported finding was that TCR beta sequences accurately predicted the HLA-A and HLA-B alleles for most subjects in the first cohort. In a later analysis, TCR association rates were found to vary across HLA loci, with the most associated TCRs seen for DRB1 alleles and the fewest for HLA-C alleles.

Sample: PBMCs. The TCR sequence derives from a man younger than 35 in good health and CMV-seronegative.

The CDR3 region: CASKDLQGEIRQPQHF. The nucleotides are TGTGCCAGTAAGGACCTACAGGGGGAGATTAGACAGCCCCAGCATTTT. The rearranged chain carries TRBV19 and TRBJ1-5, with 8 central nucleotides matching TRBD1. From a lookup of the germline V gene (reference sequence), CDR1 and CDR2 are LNHDA and SQIVND. The cysteine opens and the phenylalanine closes a CDR3 of 16 amino acids. The retained sequence is limited to the CDR3, 48 bases, with the frame set at the first base. Trimming leaves V shorter by 7 bases and J shorter by 7 bases, with the junction holding 15 bases beyond the gene matches.